These T cell receptor beta chains were read from a single sample in a study of OX40 agonist ivuxolimab in advanced cancers. Profiling relied on immunoSEQ multiplex PCR, and the TCRdb table lists in-frame clones only, not all of them. Here the sample spans about 20,000 clones, approximately 87% being singletons. This specimen was CD4+ or CD8+ T cells sorted from blood, taken in a trial of the OX40 agonist ivuxolimab. The receptors were sampled from an adult with an advanced solid tumor such as melanoma, head and neck, liver or kidney cancer. The CDR3 runs from the conserved cysteine through the conserved F or W. The D gene is left open where the match is weak. Part of the rows lack a size; the others show once, few, many or a class for expanded clones.

V	J	D	size	DNA	CDR3
TRBV5-6	TRBJ2-7	TRBD2	.	TGTGCCAGCAGCCTCAGGACTAGCGTGAGCTCCTACGAGCAGTACTTC	CASSLRTSVSSYEQYF
TRBV5-6	TRBJ2-1	.	.	TGTGCCAGCAGCTTTGACAGAGAATACAATGAGCAGTTCTTC	CASSFDREYNEQFF
TRBV6-6	TRBJ1-2	.	once	TGTGCCAGCAGTTACTTGGGCGGATCGCGGGATGGCTACACCTTC	CASSYLGGSRDGYTF
TRBV9	TRBJ2-1	.	.	TGTGCCAGCAGACCTACCACTTGGGGCAATGAGCAGTTCTTC	CASRPTTWGNEQFF
TRBV28	TRBJ2-3	TRBD2	.	TGTGCCAGCAGTTTATTGTTAGCGGGAGGAACCCAACGGGATACGCAGTATTTT	CASSLLLAGGTQRDTQYF
TRBV4-1	TRBJ2-7	.	once	TGCGCCAGCAGCCAGATCGGACAGCACTACGAGCAGTACTTC	CASSQIGQHYEQYF
TRBV27	TRBJ2-3	.	once	TGTGCCAGCAGTTTATCGACCTCTAGCACAGATACGCAGTATTTT	CASSLSTSSTDTQYF
TRBV5-1	TRBJ1-1	TRBD1	.	TGCGCCAGCAGCTCAGAGACAGGGGTAGCTTTCTTT	CASSSETGVAFF
TRBV9	TRBJ2-5	TRBD2	.	TGTGCCAGCAGCGTAGGCAGACAAGCGGGAGAGGCCCAGTACTTC	CASSVGRQAGEAQYF
TRBV9	TRBJ2-3	TRBD2	.	TGTGCCAGCAGCGTTAGCGGGGTGGCAGATACGCAGTATTTT	CASSVSGVADTQYF
TRBV6-6	TRBJ2-2	.	.	TGTGCCAGCAGTCCTGGGCCTAGGGGCACCGGGGAGCTGTTTTTT	CASSPGPRGTGELFF
TRBV27	TRBJ2-7	.	.	TGTGCCAGCAGTTTACTCGGGGACGGCGAGCAGTACTTC	CASSLLGDGEQYF
TRBV19	TRBJ1-5	.	.	TGTGCCAGTAGTATTGGAGGAAATCAGCCCCAGCATTTT	CASSIGGNQPQHF
TRBV27	TRBJ2-2	TRBD2	.	TGTGCCAGCAGTTTGACCGGGACTAGCGGGAGTTTCGGGGAGCTGTTTTTT	CASSLTGTSGSFGELFF
TRBV4-3	TRBJ1-1	.	.	TGCGCCAGCAGCCCCTATCTGGGGAGGGGCCAGAACACTGAAGCTTTCTTT	CASSPYLGRGQNTEAFF
TRBV7-8	TRBJ2-7	TRBD2	.	TGTGCCAGCAGCATACCGGGACTAGCGCTCGAGCAGTACTTC	CASSIPGLALEQYF
TRBV19	TRBJ2-5	.	.	TGTGCCAGCACCCCCGACAGCCAAGAGACCCAGTACTTC	CASTPDSQETQYF
TRBV19	TRBJ2-2	TRBD1	.	TGTGCCAGTAGTATAGATAACCCAGGGGGCGCAAACACCGGGGAGCTGTTTTTT	CASSIDNPGGANTGELFF
TRBV27	TRBJ2-3	TRBD1	.	TGTGCCAGCGGACAGGAGAACACAGATACGCAGTATTTT	CASGQENTDTQYF
TRBV6-5	TRBJ1-1	.	.	TGTGCCAGCAGGGAGCTCATGAACACTGAAGCTTTCTTT	CASRELMNTEAFF
TRBV18	TRBJ1-5	.	.	TGTGCCAGCTCACCACCTCGGACCCCGGGCAATCAGCCCCAGCATTTT	CASSPPRTPGNQPQHF
TRBV6-1	TRBJ1-2	.	.	TGTGCCTACACGGAGCTCTCGCAAGGCTACACCTTC	CAYTELSQGYTF
TRBV4-3	TRBJ2-2	TRBD2	.	TGCGCCAGCAGCCCCCCGGGACTACCGACCGGGGAGCTGTTTTTT	CASSPPGLPTGELFF
TRBV5-6	TRBJ1-1	.	medium-sized	TGTGCCAGCAGCTTGACCACTGAAGCTTTCTTT	CASSLTTEAFF
TRBV15	TRBJ2-7	.	.	TGTGCCACCAGCAGAGATTTAGGTAACTACGAGCAGTACTTC	CATSRDLGNYEQYF
TRBV12-5	TRBJ1-2	TRBD1	.	TGTGCTAGTGGTCCCGGAGGGGGCGCCTATGGCTACATCTTC	CASGPGGGAYGYIF
TRBV4-3	TRBJ1-5	.	.	TGCGCCAGCAGCCAAGATTGGGGAACCCATAGCAATCAGCCCCAGCATTTT	CASSQDWGTHSNQPQHF
TRBV27	TRBJ1-2	TRBD1	.	TGTGCCAGCAGTTTATCTTTGGACAGGAAGGACTACACCTTC	CASSLSLDRKDYTF
TRBV5-4	TRBJ2-1	TRBD2	.	TGTGCCAGCAGCACAGGGACTAGCGGGAGCAATGAGCAGTTCTTC	CASSTGTSGSNEQFF
TRBV4-1	TRBJ1-1	.	many	TGCGCCAGCAGCAGGACGGAGAAATCTTTCTTT	CASSRTEKSFF
TRBV5-8	TRBJ1-1	TRBD1	.	TGTGCCAGCAGCCCGGGGATTACAGGGGCGGACACTGAAGCTTTCTTT	CASSPGITGADTEAFF
TRBV7-9	TRBJ1-4	.	.	TGTGCCAGCAGCTTAGGAGAACGAGCCGTTGCAACTAATGAAAAACTGTTTTTT	CASSLGERAVATNEKLFF
TRBV28	TRBJ1-2	.	.	TGTGCCAGCAGTCCCCACATATTTGGCTACACCTTC	CASSPHIFGYTF
TRBV28	TRBJ2-7	.	medium-sized	TGTGCCAGCAGTTTGGGGTCCTACGAGCAGTACTTC	CASSLGSYEQYF
TRBV2	TRBJ2-1	.	few	TGTGCCACAGTCGATGGCGGCAATGAGCAGTTCTTC	CATVDGGNEQFF
TRBV4-1	TRBJ2-1	.	once	TGCGCCAGCAGCCAAGACGGCTACCCATACAATGAGCAGTTCTTC	CASSQDGYPYNEQFF
TRBV7-3	TRBJ1-6	.	.	TGTGCCAGCAGGGACGGAAGCTCCTATAATTCACCCCTCCACTTT	CASRDGSSYNSPLHF
TRBV11-2	TRBJ2-5	.	.	TGTGCCAGCAGCTTAAGTGGGGCAAACTTCCAAGAGACCCAGTACTTC	CASSLSGANFQETQYF
TRBV11-1	TRBJ2-5	TRBD2	.	TGTGCCAGCAGCCTCCCTAGCGGGGGGCTCCAAGAGACCCAGTACTTC	CASSLPSGGLQETQYF
TRBV6-6	TRBJ1-1	.	.	TGTGCCAGCAGTCTAGAAGGGACTGAAGCTTTCTTT	CASSLEGTEAFF
TRBV29-1	TRBJ2-5	.	.	TGCAGCGTTGAATCTATTAATGAAGAGACCCAGTACTTC	CSVESINEETQYF
TRBV9	TRBJ2-3	TRBD2	.	TGTGCCAGCAGCCCCCTTAGCGGGGGGGAGACAGATACGCAGTATTTT	CASSPLSGGETDTQYF
TRBV7-9	TRBJ2-7	.	.	TGTGCCAGCAGCTCTAGCCAGGATTGGGGGCCCTCCTACGAGCAGTACTTC	CASSSSQDWGPSYEQYF
TRBV6-5	TRBJ1-1	.	once	TGTGCCAGCAGTTACTCGCAGGGGTTAACTGAAGCTTTCTTT	CASSYSQGLTEAFF
TRBV5-4	TRBJ2-1	.	.	TGTGCCAGCAGCTTGGGATCCGGCAATGAGCAGTTCTTC	CASSLGSGNEQFF
TRBV4-3	TRBJ2-7	.	.	TGCGCCAGCAGCCAAGAGGGTATAGGAGCCTACGAGCAGTACTTC	CASSQEGIGAYEQYF
TRBV2	TRBJ2-2	TRBD1	.	TGTGCCAGCAGTGGCCCCCAGGACAGGGGAGGCACCGGGGAGCTGTTTTTT	CASSGPQDRGGTGELFF
TRBV27	TRBJ2-7	TRBD2	.	TGTGCCAGCTCCCTCAGAGGCGGGGGATACTACGAGCAGTACTTC	CASSLRGGGYYEQYF
TRBV21-1	TRBJ1-5	.	.	TGTGCCAGCAGCAAGGACGGCCAGGGGGGAATTCAGCCCCAGCATTTT	CASSKDGQGGIQPQHF
TRBV5-8	TRBJ1-5	.	medium-sized	TGTGCCAGCAGCTCCCCGGGGGTTCAGCCCCAGCATTTT	CASSSPGVQPQHF
TRBV29-1	TRBJ2-1	.	.	TGCAGCGCCCGCCGAGGGGAGGACTACAATGAGCAGTTCTTC	CSARRGEDYNEQFF
TRBV9	TRBJ1-1	TRBD1	.	TGTGCCAGCAGCGTAGGGCGGGCAGGGGGAATTCGGGAGAACACTGAAGCTTTCTTT	CASSVGRAGGIRENTEAFF
TRBV7-6	TRBJ1-6	.	.	TGTGCCAGCAGCGCTGCTCCAGGGACTTCACCCCTCCACTTT	CASSAAPGTSPLHF
TRBV7-3	TRBJ2-7	.	.	TGTGCCAGCAGCTTCTCTAGGACACAACCCTACGAGCAGTACTTC	CASSFSRTQPYEQYF
TRBV28	TRBJ2-1	TRBD2	.	TGTGCCAGCAGTACGCCCGGCGGGGGGCAATTAGAGCAGTTCTTC	CASSTPGGGQLEQFF